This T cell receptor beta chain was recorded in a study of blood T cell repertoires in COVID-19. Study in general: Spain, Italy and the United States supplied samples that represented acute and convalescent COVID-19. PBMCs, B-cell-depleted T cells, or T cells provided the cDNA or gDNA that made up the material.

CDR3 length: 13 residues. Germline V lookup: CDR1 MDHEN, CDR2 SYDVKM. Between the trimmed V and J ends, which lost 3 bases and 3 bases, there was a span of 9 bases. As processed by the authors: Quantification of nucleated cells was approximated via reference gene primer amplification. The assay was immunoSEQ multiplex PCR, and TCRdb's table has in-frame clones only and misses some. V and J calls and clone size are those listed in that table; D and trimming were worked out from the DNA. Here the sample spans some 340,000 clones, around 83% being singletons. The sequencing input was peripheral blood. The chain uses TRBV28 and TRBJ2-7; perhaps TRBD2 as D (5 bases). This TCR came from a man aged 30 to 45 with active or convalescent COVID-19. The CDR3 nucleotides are TGTGCCAGCAGTTTGACGGGGTACTACGAGCAGTACTTC. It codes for CASSLTGYYEQYF.